Presented here are 27 T cell receptor beta chains from one specimen sequenced in a study of blood T cell repertoires in COVID-19. The method was immunoSEQ multiplex PCR; TCRdb's version includes in-frame clones alone and lacks a portion of them. The sample consists of about 140,000 clones, about four fifths of them appearing once. The material sequenced was PBMCs or T cells enriched from blood (not recorded which). The receptors here all came from a woman aged 18-29 years who had been exposed to COVID-19.

The chain combines TRBV30 with TRBJ2-7, with 10 bases matching TRBD2. With V trimmed by 8 bases and J by 1 base, 5 bases remained unmatched. Germline V lookup: CDR1 GTSNPN, CDR2 SVGIG (reference sequence). The CDR3 is made up of 13 amino acids. CDR3 nucleotides: TGTGCCAGTACTAGCGGGAAGTCCTACGAGCAGTACTTC. This gives the protein CASTSGKSYEQYF.

CDR3 nucleotides: TGTGCCAGCAGCTTAGTCGGCAAGCGGATCTACAATGAGCAGTTCTTC. Amino acids: CASSLVGKRIYNEQFF. This chain joins TRBV11-3 and TRBJ2-1; a possible D gene is TRBD2 (5 bases). Germline-derived CDR1 and CDR2 are SGHNT and YENEEA. The CDR3 is 16 residues long. V shed 1 base and J shed 3 bases, with 13 bases lying between them.

The chain employs TRBV6-2 or TRBV6-3 and TRBJ2-3; 8 bases match TRBD2. This CDR3 is built from 17 residues. The trim removed 5 bases at V and 5 bases at J, leaving 15 bases unmatched. Germline V gene data show CDR1 as MNHEY and CDR2 as SVGEGT. In nucleotides, the CDR3 is TGTGCCAGCAGTCAACGGGGGACCGGGAGGGCCAAAGATACGCAGTATTTT. Its protein product is CASSQRGTGRAKDTQYF.

The DNA for the CDR3 is TGTGCCAGCAGACGGGACAGGGGCTACGAGCAGTACTTC. This encodes CASRRDRGYEQYF. V is TRBV12-3 or TRBV12-4 and J is TRBJ2-7; 10 nucleotides match TRBD1. The CDR3 consists of 13 residues. With 6 bases clipped from V and 3 bases from J, the junction kept 2 bases outside the gene matches.

The chain employs TRBV12-5 and TRBJ1-5, with a possible D match to TRBD1 (6 bases). The CDR3 totals 14 residues. Trimming left V 1 base short and J 4 bases short, with 8 bases between. Germline V lookup: CDR1 LGHNT, CDR2 FRNRAP. The CDR3 DNA follows: TGTGCTAGTGGTTTGGGGACAGAAAATCAGCCCCAGCATTTT. It yields the protein CASGLGTENQPQHF. The full variable domain, completed using reference TRBV12-5 and TRBJ1-5, is DARVTQTPRHKVTEMGQEVTMRCQPILGHNTVFWYRQTMMQGLELLAYFRNRAPLDDSGMPKDRFSAEMPDATLATLKIQPSEPRDSAVYFCASGLGTENQPQHFGDGTRLSIL.

V is TRBV2 and J is TRBJ1-1, with D possibly TRBD1 on 5 matching bases. The CDR3 is 14 residues long. V was clipped by 6 bases and J by 0 bases, with 11 bases between them. Germline-derived CDR1 and CDR2 are SNHLY and FYNNEI. The CDR3 protein is CASSSGRVNTEAFF. CDR3 bases: TGTGCCAGCAGCTCAGGGAGGGTGAACACTGAAGCTTTCTTT.

In this sample, this clone turned up once. The rearrangement links TRBV7-9 to TRBJ2-7, with TRBD2 matching 10 bases. Trimming removed 5 bases from V and 1 base from J; junction bases left unmatched: 14. Germline CDR1 reads SEHNR; CDR2 reads FQNEAQ (reference sequence). The CDR3 runs to 18 residues. CDR3 DNA: TGTGCCAGCAGCCCGAGGACTAGCGGTCGGATGAGTTCCTACGAGCAGTACTTC. Translated: CASSPRTSGRMSSYEQYF.

This rearrangement joins TRBV28 to TRBJ1-2; D gene uncertain. The CDR3 has 14 amino acids. V lost 6 bases, J lost 4 bases, and 15 bases lay in between. The V gene's germline CDR1 is MDHEN and CDR2 SYDVKM. Here the CDR3 reads CASSPLAETYGYTF. CDR3 DNA: TGTGCCAGCAGCCCTCTGGCGGAAACCTATGGCTACACCTTC.

The chain is built from TRBV27 and TRBJ2-7; 7 positions match TRBD2. CDR1 is MNHEY and CDR2 is SMNVEV in the germline V gene (reference sequence). The J segment lost 5 bases and the V segment lost 9 bases, leaving 10 bases of the junction unmatched. The CDR3 extends over 13 amino acids. For the CDR3, the DNA is TGTGCCAGACAAAGCGGGATCGAACACGAGCAGTACTTC. Residues: CARQSGIEHEQYF.

The V call is TRBV5-8, the J call TRBJ2-2, with TRBD2 identical over 9 bases. Germline CDR1 reads SGHTS; CDR2 reads YDEGEE. The V gene end was trimmed by 3 bases and the J gene end by 6 bases; junction bases not matched to a gene: 12. This CDR3 has 17 residues. The CDR3 DNA reads TGTGCCAGCAGCTCGTGGGGCGGGAGGGCCCCCGCCGGGGAGCTGTTTTTT. Protein sequence: CASSSWGGRAPAGELFF.

This chain links TRBV13 with TRBJ1-2, with TRBD1 matching over 12 bases. With V trimmed by 5 bases and J by 4 bases, 8 bases remained unmatched. Germline V gives CDR1 PRHDT, CDR2 FYEKMQ (reference sequence). The CDR3 has 16 residues. The CDR3 protein is CASSERDRGLIYGYTF. The CDR3 nucleotides read TGTGCCAGCAGCGAACGGGACAGGGGGCTTATCTATGGCTACACCTTC.

The chain has TRBV6-6 and TRBJ1-5; D is unclear. The germline V gene encodes CDR1 MNHNY and CDR2 SVGAGI (reference sequence). The CDR3 contains 14 residues. Between the trimmed V and J ends, which lost 2 bases and 4 bases, there was a span of 9 bases. As DNA, the CDR3 is TGTGCCAGCAGTTACATTACAAGTAATCAGCCCCAGCATTTT. It translates to CASSYITSNQPQHF.

The chain employs TRBV6-6 and TRBJ2-5; the match to TRBD2 covers 13 bases. This CDR3 is 18 amino acids long. Germline CDR1 and CDR2: MNHNY and SVGAGI (reference sequence). The J segment lost 2 bases and the V segment lost 5 bases, leaving 11 bases of the junction unmatched. The CDR3 DNA is TGTGCCAGCAGTCCCCGACTAGCGGGAGGCCCTATTCAAGAGACCCAGTACTTC. It translates to CASSPRLAGGPIQETQYF.

The V gene is TRBV5-1, the J gene TRBJ2-7; weak D call: TRBD2 (5 bases). The CDR3 runs 17 residues. CDR1 and CDR2 (germline): SGHRS, YFSETQ. V was cut by 4 bases and J by 0 bases, with 20 bases left in between. The CDR3 protein is CASSKTGFGESSYEQYF. CDR3 DNA sequence: TGCGCCAGCAGCAAGACGGGCTTCGGGGAGAGCTCCTACGAGCAGTACTTC.

The V gene is TRBV30, the J gene TRBJ1-2; 8 bases agree with TRBD1. V gave up 5 bases and J gave up 6 bases; unmatched junction bases: 11. The germline V gene encodes CDR1 GTSNPN and CDR2 SVGIG (reference sequence). There are 14 residues in the CDR3. This chain's CDR3 is CAWVRTGGRNGYTF. The CDR3 DNA follows: TGTGCCTGGGTACGAACAGGGGGTCGGAATGGCTACACCTTC.

V usage is TRBV28 and J usage is TRBJ1-2; D call uncertain. The germline gives CDR1 MDHEN, CDR2 SYDVKM. The CDR3 consists of 11 residues. Deletions cut 1 base from V and 8 bases from J, with 5 bases between. In DNA form, the CDR3 reads TGTGCCAGCAGTTTATACTGGGGCTACACCTTC. Translating gives CASSLYWGYTF.

The chain links TRBV5-1 to TRBJ2-7; 7 nucleotides line up with TRBD2. Germline V gives CDR1 SGHRS, CDR2 YFSETQ. This CDR3 is built from 18 residues. J lost 2 bases, V lost 4 bases, and 18 bases had no gene match. The CDR3 here is CASSPPKGAAREPYEQYF. The CDR3 nucleotides are TGCGCCAGCAGCCCGCCTAAGGGAGCTGCGCGGGAGCCCTACGAGCAGTACTTC.

The chain uses TRBV20-1 and TRBJ2-7, with 7 bases identical to TRBD1. V gave up 3 bases and J gave up 0 bases; unmatched junction bases: 5. Germline lookup yields CDR1 DFQATT and CDR2 SNEGSKA (reference sequence). The CDR3 sequence is 14 residues long. The CDR3 sequence: CSASWPGGSYEQYF. The CDR3 nucleotides are TGCAGTGCTAGTTGGCCAGGGGGCTCCTACGAGCAGTACTTC.

The genes are TRBV5-6 and TRBJ2-7; TRBD1 agrees at 11 bases. The V and J ends lost 4 bases and 7 bases, in that order; junction bases with no gene match: 7. CDR3 length equals 14 residues. Germline CDR1 and CDR2: SGHDT and YYEEEE. CDR3: CASSPGTGGYEQYF. The CDR3 nucleotides read TGTGCCAGCAGCCCCGGGACAGGGGGTTATGAGCAGTACTTC. Combining the CDR3 with reference TRBV5-6 and TRBJ2-7 gives the whole variable domain DAGVTQSPTHLIKTRGQQVTLRCSPKSGHDTVSWYQQALGQGPQFIFQYYEEEERQRGNFPDRFSGHQFPNYSSELNVNALLLGDSALYLCASSPGTGGYEQYFGPGTRLTVT.

This chain uses TRBV12-5 with TRBJ1-1, with D uncertain. Germline V CDR1 and CDR2: LGHNT, FRNRAP. CDR3 length: 15 amino acids. V dropped 4 bases and J dropped 1 base, with 13 bases sitting between them. The CDR3: CASGYLVAGNTEAFF. The DNA for the CDR3 is TGTGCTAGTGGTTACCTCGTGGCAGGGAACACTGAAGCTTTCTTT.

The V and J genes are TRBV2 and TRBJ2-2, with 11 positions matching TRBD2. With V trimmed by 2 bases and J by 3 bases, 5 bases remained unmatched. This CDR3 has 17 amino acids. Germline CDR1 reads SNHLY; CDR2 reads FYNNEI. Here the CDR3 DNA reads TGTGCCAGCAGTGAACTACTAGCGGGAGCCTACACCGGGGAGCTGTTTTTT. Translating gives CASSELLAGAYTGELFF.

J is TRBJ1-3 and V is TRBV3-1 (or the pseudogene TRBV3-2); the D gene is possibly TRBD1 (5 bases). The CDR3 is 14 amino acids. Per germline, CDR1 LGHDT and CDR2 YNNKEL (reference sequence). V was shortened by 4 bases and J by 3 bases, with 10 bases between the two germline ends. DNA of the CDR3: TGTGCCAGCAGCCCCGGGACTGTTGGAAACACCATATATTTT. The encoded protein is CASSPGTVGNTIYF.

The chain links TRBV7-2 to TRBJ1-6, with D hard to call. V dropped 5 bases and J dropped 0 bases, with 14 bases sitting between them. The CDR3 extends over 17 amino acids. Germline values: CDR1 SGHTA, CDR2 FQGNSA. The CDR3 reads CASSPHAVSSYNSPLHF. The DNA of the CDR3 is TGTGCCAGCAGCCCACACGCGGTTAGCTCCTATAATTCACCCCTCCACTTT. The full variable domain, completed using reference TRBV7-2 and TRBJ1-6, is GAGVSQSPSNKVTEKGKDVELRCDPISGHTALYWYRQSLGQGLEFLIYFQGNSAPDKSGLPSDRFSAERTGGSVSTLTIQRTQQEDSAVYLCASSPHAVSSYNSPLHFGNGTRLTVT.

The J gene is TRBJ2-7, the V gene TRBV2, with TRBD1 matching over 11 bases. V gave up 6 bases and J gave up 0 bases; unmatched junction bases: 10. There are 17 residues in the CDR3. In germline, CDR1 is SNHLY, CDR2 FYNNEI. The CDR3 spells CASRSWGGTGGSYEQYF. CDR3 coding DNA: TGTGCCAGCAGATCATGGGGAGGGACAGGGGGCTCCTACGAGCAGTACTTC.

The chain carries TRBV19 and TRBJ1-1, with 7 bases lining up with TRBD1. V was clipped by 4 bases and J by 7 bases; unmatched bases: 18. This CDR3 comprises 17 residues. The germline CDR1 and CDR2 sequences are LNHDA and SQIVND (reference sequence). This CDR3 reads CASSTKAGTVGAGEAFF. The CDR3 bases are TGTGCCAGTAGTACAAAGGCCGGGACAGTGGGTGCTGGTGAAGCTTTCTTT.

This clone has just a few counts. This chain uses TRBV25-1 with TRBJ2-1; TRBD2 agrees at 9 bases. The CDR3 spans 17 residues. Germline CDR1 is MGHDK and CDR2 is SYGVNS. V lost 4 bases to trimming and J lost 7 bases; unmatched junction nucleotides: 14. CDR3 loop: CASSVSGGRAVRNEQFF. DNA for the CDR3: TGTGCCAGCAGTGTATCGGGCGGGAGGGCCGTTAGAAATGAGCAGTTCTTC. The full variable domain, completed using reference TRBV25-1 and TRBJ2-1, is EADIYQTPRYLVIGTGKKITLECSQTMGHDKMYWYQQDPGMELHLIHYSYGVNSTEKGDLSSESTVSRIRTEHFPLTLESARPSHTSQYLCASSVSGGRAVRNEQFFGPGTRLTVL.

The rearrangement uses TRBV18 and TRBJ2-1; D perhaps matches TRBD2 (5 bases). CDR3 size: 14 residues. The germline V gene encodes CDR1 KGHSH and CDR2 LQKENI. The V end lost 2 bases, the J end lost 6 bases, and 11 bases lay between the germline ends. The DNA of the CDR3 is TGTGCCAGCTCACCAATGCGGGTAACCAATGAGCAGTTCTTC. Amino acids: CASSPMRVTNEQFF.